This T cell receptor beta chain was obtained from a study of T cells in Graves' hyperthyroidism and ophthalmopathy. Patients were excluded because of uncontrolled infection, other autoimmune disease, pregnancy or lactation. J lost 4 bases, V lost 2 bases, and 6 bases had no gene match. Germline CDR1 KGHSH, CDR2 LQKENI. The CDR3 has 15 amino acids. RNA transcripts yielded amplified TCR beta CDR3 regions. The study used the HTBI primer set for a first-round RT-PCR of the TCR CDR3. TCRdb re-called the multiplex PCR reads through MiXCR, storing one row per CDR3 protein. The table has approximately 600,000 distinct CDR3 sequences, less than 25% seen once. This clonotype has only a few counts.

This receptor was taken from a man aged 30 to 39 with Graves' ophthalmopathy. The sequencing input was blood. The rearrangement links TRBV18 to TRBJ2-5, with 8 bases fitting TRBD1. The CDR3 spells CASSPAQTGAETQYF. CDR3 sequence (DNA): TGTGCCAGCTCACCAGCCCAGACAGGGGCAGAGACCCAGTACTTC.